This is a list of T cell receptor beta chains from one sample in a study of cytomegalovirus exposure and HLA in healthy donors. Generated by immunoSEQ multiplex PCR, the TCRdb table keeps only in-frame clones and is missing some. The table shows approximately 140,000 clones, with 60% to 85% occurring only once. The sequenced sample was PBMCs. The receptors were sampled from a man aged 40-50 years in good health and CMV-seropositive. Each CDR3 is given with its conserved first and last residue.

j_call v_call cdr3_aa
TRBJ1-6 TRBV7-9 CASSLGEGSLHF
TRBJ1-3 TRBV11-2 CAGSLTGSIVSGNTIYF
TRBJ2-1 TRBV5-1 CASSLLAESSYNEQFF
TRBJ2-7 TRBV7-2 CASSEHGTVYEQYF
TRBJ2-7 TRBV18 CASSPYRRSYEQYF
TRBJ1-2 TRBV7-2 CASRTRLYGYTF
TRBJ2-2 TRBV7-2 CASSHGQGAGELFF
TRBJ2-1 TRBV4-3 CASSQDLPSSNYNEQFF
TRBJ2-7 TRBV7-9 CSSRLKGEQYF
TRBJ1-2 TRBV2 CASSSQGGVSYGYTF
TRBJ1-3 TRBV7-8 CASSRRRTGNKDGNTIYF
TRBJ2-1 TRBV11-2 CASSFTLAGVGNEQFF
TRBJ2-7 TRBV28 CASSLGREVGEQYF
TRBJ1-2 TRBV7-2 CASSSRRDVYGYTF
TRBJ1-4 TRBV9 CASSPRGRDNEKLFF
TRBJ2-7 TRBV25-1 CASSAGQSYEQYF
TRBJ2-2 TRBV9 CASSAYRGFTGELFF
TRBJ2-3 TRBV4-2 CASSQDPDRGSDTQYF
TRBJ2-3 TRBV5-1 CASRRLAGTDTQYF
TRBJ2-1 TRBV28 CASSLSVNEQFF